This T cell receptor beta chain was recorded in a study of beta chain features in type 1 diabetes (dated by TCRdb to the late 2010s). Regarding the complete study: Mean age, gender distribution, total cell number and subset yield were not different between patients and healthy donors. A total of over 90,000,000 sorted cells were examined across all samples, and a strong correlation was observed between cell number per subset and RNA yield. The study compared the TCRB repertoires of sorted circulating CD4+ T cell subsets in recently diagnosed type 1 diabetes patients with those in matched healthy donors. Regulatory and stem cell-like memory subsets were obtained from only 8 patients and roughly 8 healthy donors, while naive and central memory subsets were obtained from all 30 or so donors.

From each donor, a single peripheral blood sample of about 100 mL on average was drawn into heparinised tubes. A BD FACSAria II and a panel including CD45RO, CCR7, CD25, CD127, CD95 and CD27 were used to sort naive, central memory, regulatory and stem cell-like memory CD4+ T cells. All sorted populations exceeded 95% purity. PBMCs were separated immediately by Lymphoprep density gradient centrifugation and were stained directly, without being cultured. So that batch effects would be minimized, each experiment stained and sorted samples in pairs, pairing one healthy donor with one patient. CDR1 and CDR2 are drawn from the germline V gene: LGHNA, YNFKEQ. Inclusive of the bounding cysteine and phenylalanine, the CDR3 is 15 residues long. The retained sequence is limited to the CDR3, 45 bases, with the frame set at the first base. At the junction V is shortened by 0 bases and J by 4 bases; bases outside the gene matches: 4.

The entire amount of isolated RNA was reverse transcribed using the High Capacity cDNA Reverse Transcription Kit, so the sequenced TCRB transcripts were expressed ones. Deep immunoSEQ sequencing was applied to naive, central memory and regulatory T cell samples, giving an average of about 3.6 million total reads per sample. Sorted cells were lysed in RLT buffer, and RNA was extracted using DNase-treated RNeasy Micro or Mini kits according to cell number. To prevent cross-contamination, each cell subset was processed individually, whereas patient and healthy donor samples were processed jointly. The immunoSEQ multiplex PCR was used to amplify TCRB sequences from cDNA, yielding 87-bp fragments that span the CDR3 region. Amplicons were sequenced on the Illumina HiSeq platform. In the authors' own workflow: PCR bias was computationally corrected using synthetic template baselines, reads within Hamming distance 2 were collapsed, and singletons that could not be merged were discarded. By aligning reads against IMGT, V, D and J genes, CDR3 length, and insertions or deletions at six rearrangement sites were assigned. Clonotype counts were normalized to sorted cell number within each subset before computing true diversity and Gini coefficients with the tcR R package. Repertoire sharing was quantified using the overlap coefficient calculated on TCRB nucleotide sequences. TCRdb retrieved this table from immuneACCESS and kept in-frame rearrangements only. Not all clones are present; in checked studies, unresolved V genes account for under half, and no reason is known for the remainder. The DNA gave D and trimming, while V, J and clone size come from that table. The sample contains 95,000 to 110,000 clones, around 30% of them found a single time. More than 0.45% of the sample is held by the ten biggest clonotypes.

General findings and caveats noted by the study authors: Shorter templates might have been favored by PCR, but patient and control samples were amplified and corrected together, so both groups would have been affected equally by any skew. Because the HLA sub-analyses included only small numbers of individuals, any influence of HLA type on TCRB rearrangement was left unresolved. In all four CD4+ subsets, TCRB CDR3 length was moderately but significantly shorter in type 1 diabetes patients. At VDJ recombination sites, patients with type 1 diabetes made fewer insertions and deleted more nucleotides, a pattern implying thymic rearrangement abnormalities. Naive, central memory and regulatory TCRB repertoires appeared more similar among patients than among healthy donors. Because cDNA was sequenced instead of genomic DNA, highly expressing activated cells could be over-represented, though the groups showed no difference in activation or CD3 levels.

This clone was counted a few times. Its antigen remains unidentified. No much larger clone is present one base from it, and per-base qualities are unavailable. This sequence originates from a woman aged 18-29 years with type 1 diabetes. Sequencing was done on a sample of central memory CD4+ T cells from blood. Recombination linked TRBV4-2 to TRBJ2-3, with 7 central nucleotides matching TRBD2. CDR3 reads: CASSQDAGVADTQYF. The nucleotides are TGTGCCAGCAGCCAAGACGCGGGAGTGGCAGATACGCAGTATTTT.